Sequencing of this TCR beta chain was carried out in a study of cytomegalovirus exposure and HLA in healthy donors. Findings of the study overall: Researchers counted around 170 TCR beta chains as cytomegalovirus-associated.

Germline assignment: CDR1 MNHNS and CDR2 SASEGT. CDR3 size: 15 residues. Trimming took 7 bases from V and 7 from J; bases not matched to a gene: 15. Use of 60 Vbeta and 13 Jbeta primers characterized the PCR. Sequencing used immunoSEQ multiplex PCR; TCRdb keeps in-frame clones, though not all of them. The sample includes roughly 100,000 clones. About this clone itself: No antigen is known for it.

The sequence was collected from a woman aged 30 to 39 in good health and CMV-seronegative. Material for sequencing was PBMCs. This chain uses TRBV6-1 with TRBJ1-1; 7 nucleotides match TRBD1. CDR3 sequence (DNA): TGTGCCAGCACCCCTCTCAGCCACAGGGGTGGTGAAGCTTTCTTT. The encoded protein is CASTPLSHRGGEAFF.